Listed below are T cell receptor beta chains from one sample, sequenced in a study of blood T cell repertoires in COVID-19. Method: immunoSEQ multiplex PCR; TCRdb's copy keeps in-frame clones and lacks some. The table includes 30,000 to 35,000 clones, 90% detected once. Sequenced material: peripheral blood. The receptors shown here come from a human donor in a cohort sampled during active COVID-19. The CDR3 runs from the conserved cysteine through the conserved F or W. Each record gives: CDR3 protein, CDR3 DNA, V gene, clone size, J gene, D gene. D genes are given only for firm matches. Rows give clone size only sometimes, using once, few, many, or a class for an expanded clone.

CASSLDRGEKLFF TGTGCCAGCAGCTTAGACAGGGGTGAAAAACTGTTTTTT TRBV5-8 . TRBJ1-4 TRBD1
CASSDTGLAAQINEQFF TGTGCCAGCAGTGACACGGGACTAGCGGCGCAGATCAATGAGCAGTTCTTC TRBV2 . TRBJ2-1 TRBD2
CASSLHSGPLAGVGQFF TGTGCCAGCAGCCTCCACTCGGGGCCACTAGCGGGGGTAGGGCAGTTCTTC TRBV3-1/TRBV3-2 . TRBJ2-1 TRBD2
CASSLGTDTSTDTQYF TGTGCCAGCAGCTTGGGGACAGACACTAGCACAGATACGCAGTATTTT TRBV5-8 . TRBJ2-3 .
CASSQDDRAYEQYF TGCGCCAGCAGCCAAGATGACAGGGCCTACGAGCAGTACTTC TRBV4-3 once TRBJ2-7 TRBD1
CASSGPSGRNEQFF TGCGCCAGCAGCGGCCCTAGCGGGAGGAACGAGCAGTTCTTC TRBV4-3 . TRBJ2-1 TRBD2
CACRQGAGNTIYF TGTGCCTGTAGACAGGGGGCCGGAAACACCATATATTTT TRBV30 . TRBJ1-3 TRBD1
CASSLGRERSYNEQFF TGCGCCAGCAGCTTGGGGCGGGAGAGGTCCTACAATGAGCAGTTCTTC TRBV5-1 . TRBJ2-1 TRBD2
CASSQGLRETQYF TGTGCCAGCTCACAGGGGTTACGGGAGACCCAGTACTTC TRBV18 . TRBJ2-5 .
CASSIYGFNTEAFF TGTGCCAGTAGTATATACGGTTTTAACACTGAAGCTTTCTTT TRBV19 . TRBJ1-1 .
CAWSVRDEQYF TGTGCCTGGAGTGTACGAGACGAGCAGTACTTC TRBV30 . TRBJ2-7 .
CASSRTNRGYGYTF TGTGCCAGCAGCCGAACCAACAGGGGCTATGGCTACACCTTC TRBV6-5 . TRBJ1-2 TRBD1
CASSQPDRVEQYF TGTGCCAGCAGCCAACCCGACAGGGTCGAGCAGTACTTC TRBV16 . TRBJ2-7 TRBD1
CASSQQLQGGDGYTF TGTGCCAGCAGCCAGCAACTACAGGGGGGGGATGGCTACACCTTC TRBV3-1/TRBV3-2 . TRBJ1-2 TRBD1
CASRAWTQRTDTQYF TGCGCCAGCAGAGCATGGACTCAACGCACAGATACGCAGTATTTT TRBV5-1 . TRBJ2-3 .
CASRSNYGYTF TGTGCCAGCAGGAGCAACTATGGCTACACCTTC TRBV27 once TRBJ1-2 .
CASSLSGSSYNEQFF TGCGCCAGCAGCCTTAGCGGGAGCTCCTACAATGAGCAGTTCTTC TRBV5-1 . TRBJ2-1 TRBD2
CASSALAGRSEAFF TGCGCCAGCAGTGCCTTGGCGGGTCGGTCTGAAGCTTTCTTT TRBV10-1 . TRBJ1-1 .
CASSKRTGFSGANVLTF TGTGCCAGCTCCAAACGGACAGGCTTCTCTGGGGCCAACGTCCTGACTTTC TRBV18 . TRBJ2-6 TRBD1
CASGRAPPDTQYF TGTGCCAGCGGGAGGGCCCCCCCTGATACGCAGTATTTT TRBV2 . TRBJ2-3 TRBD2
CASSLSATGNTIYF TGTGCCAGCAGTTTATCAGCAACTGGAAACACCATATATTTT TRBV27 . TRBJ1-3 .
CASSLQGDTQYF TGCGCCAGCAGCCTCCAGGGAGATACGCAGTATTTT TRBV5-1 . TRBJ2-3 .
CASSYSGAGETQYF TGTGCCAGCAGTTACTCCGGAGCGGGAGAGACCCAGTACTTC TRBV6-5 . TRBJ2-5 .
CATSPRGSGANVLTF TGTGCCACCAGTCCCCGGGGGTCTGGGGCCAACGTCCTGACTTTC TRBV15 . TRBJ2-6 .
CASSFPERAVGELFF TGTGCCAGCAGTTTCCCCGAGAGGGCCGTCGGGGAGCTGTTTTTT TRBV28 few TRBJ2-2 .
CASRLTSGLREQYF TGTGCCAGCAGGCTGACTAGCGGGCTCAGAGAGCAGTACTTC TRBV27 . TRBJ2-7 TRBD2
CAWSEGQAYEQYF TGTGCCTGGAGTGAGGGACAGGCCTACGAGCAGTACTTC TRBV30 . TRBJ2-7 TRBD1
CASSGRTSANNEQFF TGTGCCAGTAGTGGACGGACTAGCGCGAACAATGAGCAGTTCTTC TRBV19 once TRBJ2-1 TRBD2
CASSEYRDTGELFF TGTGCCAGCAGTGAATACAGGGACACCGGGGAGCTGTTTTTT TRBV25-1 . TRBJ2-2 .
CASSARASGRAFTDTQYF TGTGCCAGCAGCGCAAGGGCTAGCGGGAGGGCCTTCACAGATACGCAGTATTTT TRBV9 once TRBJ2-3 TRBD2
CASGDRTSGFSYEQYF TGTGCCAGCGGGGATCGGACTAGCGGGTTCTCCTACGAGCAGTACTTC TRBV2 . TRBJ2-7 TRBD2
CASSVQSGTGWNEQFF TGTGCCAGCAGCGTGCAATCCGGGACAGGGTGGAATGAGCAGTTCTTC TRBV9 once TRBJ2-1 TRBD1
CAWNSVRGRAGSTDTQYF TGTGCCTGGAACAGCGTGCGCGGGAGGGCCGGGAGCACAGATACGCAGTATTTT TRBV30 . TRBJ2-3 TRBD2
CATSSRLAGGYNEQFF TGTGCCACCAGCTCGCGACTAGCGGGAGGTTACAATGAGCAGTTCTTC TRBV15 once TRBJ2-1 TRBD2
CSAGQGASMTEAFF TGCAGCGCCGGACAGGGGGCAAGTATGACTGAAGCTTTCTTT TRBV29-1 . TRBJ1-1 TRBD1
CASSQDRNSGNTIYF TGTGCCAGCAGCCAAGACAGAAACTCTGGAAACACCATATATTTT TRBV3-1/TRBV3-2 . TRBJ1-3 .
CASSLLSSSSYEQYF TGTGCCAGCAGTTTATTGAGCTCTTCCTCCTACGAGCAGTACTTC TRBV28 . TRBJ2-7 .
CASSLVRDGTEAFF TGCGCCAGCAGCTTGGTCAGGGATGGGACTGAAGCTTTCTTT TRBV5-1 . TRBJ1-1 .
CASSNTGTSNGELFF TGTGCCAGCAGTAACACCGGGACTAGCAACGGGGAGCTGTTTTTT TRBV28 . TRBJ2-2 TRBD2
CASSLVAGGFLDTQYF TGTGCCAGCAGTTTGGTAGCGGGAGGTTTCTTGGATACGCAGTATTTT TRBV27 . TRBJ2-3 TRBD2
CASSLTDQYNSPLHF TGTGCCAGCAGTTTAACAGACCAATATAATTCACCCCTCCACTTT TRBV27 large TRBJ1-6 .
CASELRERAGGEQFF TGTGCCTCCGAGTTGCGAGAAAGGGCGGGCGGTGAGCAGTTCTTC TRBV7-9 . TRBJ2-1 .
CASSQATSGRVYEQFF TGTGCCAGCAGCCAGGCGACTAGCGGGAGGGTGTATGAGCAGTTCTTC TRBV7-2 . TRBJ2-1 TRBD2
CASSLWSTGGNEKLFF TGTGCCAGCAGTTTATGGAGCACAGGGGGGAATGAAAAACTGTTTTTT TRBV28 . TRBJ1-4 TRBD1
CATSRAPGKNQPQHF TGTGCCACCAGCAGAGCCCCCGGGAAAAATCAGCCCCAGCATTTT TRBV15 . TRBJ1-5 .
CASSPPTGYGYTF TGTGCCAGCAGTCCACCCACAGGGTATGGCTACACCTTC TRBV27 . TRBJ1-2 .
CASITAPGGTQYF TGTGCCAGCATCACAGCACCCGGGGGGACCCAGTACTTC TRBV5-6 . TRBJ2-5 .
CASRVGRGPQYF TGTGCCAGCAGGGTCGGGCGGGGCCCGCAGTATTTT TRBV27 . TRBJ2-3 .
CASSPSQVMKTEAFF TGTGCCAGCTCACCTTCACAGGTCATGAAGACTGAAGCTTTCTTT TRBV18 . TRBJ1-1 .
CASSFDPGQGGNEKLFF TGTGCCAGCAGCTTCGACCCGGGACAGGGCGGGAATGAAAAACTGTTTTTT TRBV11-2 . TRBJ1-4 TRBD1
CAWSGSRELFF TGTGCCTGGAGTGGCAGTCGGGAACTGTTTTTT TRBV30 . TRBJ1-4 .
CASSESWQGTSGNTIYF TGCGCCAGCAGTGAGTCCTGGCAGGGGACCTCTGGAAACACCATATATTTT TRBV10-2 . TRBJ1-3 .
CASSSGNSPLHF TGTGCCAGCAGCTCAGGGAATTCACCCCTCCACTTT TRBV7-3 . TRBJ1-6 .
CASSLGLANGGETQYF TGTGCCAGCAGCTTGGGACTAGCGAACGGGGGGGAGACCCAGTACTTC TRBV7-6 . TRBJ2-5 TRBD2
CASSREDEQFF TGTGCCAGCAGCCGGGAAGATGAGCAGTTCTTC TRBV27 . TRBJ2-1 .
CASSRTSGSIYEQYF TGTGCCAGCAGCCGGACTAGCGGGAGTATCTACGAGCAGTACTTC TRBV5-4 . TRBJ2-7 TRBD2
CATPPRLYF TGTGCCACTCCTCCGCGCTTGTATTTT TRBV11-3 . TRBJ1-3 .
CASSREAGSGETQYF TGTGCCAGCAGCCGAGAAGCGGGGAGCGGGGAGACCCAGTACTTC TRBV11-3 once TRBJ2-5 TRBD2
CASSPDIRNYGYTF TGCGCCAGCAGCCCGGACATAAGAAACTATGGCTACACCTTC TRBV5-1 . TRBJ1-2 .
CASRQGRSGSYEQYF TGTGCCAGCAGACAGGGGCGGAGTGGATCCTACGAGCAGTACTTC TRBV6-5 . TRBJ2-7 TRBD1